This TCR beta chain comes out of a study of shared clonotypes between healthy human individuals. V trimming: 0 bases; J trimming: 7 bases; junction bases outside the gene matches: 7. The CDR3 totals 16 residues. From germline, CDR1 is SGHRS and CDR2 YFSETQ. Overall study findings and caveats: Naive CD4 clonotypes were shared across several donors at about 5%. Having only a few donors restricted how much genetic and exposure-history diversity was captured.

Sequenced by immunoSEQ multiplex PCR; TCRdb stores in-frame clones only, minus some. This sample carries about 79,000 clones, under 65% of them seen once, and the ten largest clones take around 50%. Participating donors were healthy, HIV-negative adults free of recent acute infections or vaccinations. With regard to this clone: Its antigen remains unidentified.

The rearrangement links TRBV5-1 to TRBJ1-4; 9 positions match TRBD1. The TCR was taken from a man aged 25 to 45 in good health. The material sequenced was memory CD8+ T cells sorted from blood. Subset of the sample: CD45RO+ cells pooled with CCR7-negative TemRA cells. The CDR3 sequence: CASSLGRTGGSEKLFF. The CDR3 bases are TGCGCCAGCAGCTTGGGGCGTACAGGGGGCTCTGAAAAACTGTTTTTT.